One and the same sample provided the 18 T cell receptor beta chains below, sequenced in a study of blood T cell repertoires in COVID-19. Using immunoSEQ multiplex PCR, the repertoire was profiled, and TCRdb retains in-frame clones only, with some absent. This table holds more than 200,000 clones, over 70% found once. Material for sequencing was peripheral blood. The receptors shown here come from a woman between 45 and 65 years old with acute or convalescent COVID-19.

The chain recombines TRBV19 with TRBJ2-5; 9 nucleotides match TRBD1. Losses at the gene ends were 3 bases for V and 3 bases for J; bases not matched to a gene: 5. The CDR3 contains 15 residues. Germline loops: CDR1 LNHDA, CDR2 SQIVND (reference sequence). Here the CDR3 reads CASSIEGQGEETQYF. As DNA, the CDR3 is TGTGCCAGTAGTATCGAGGGACAGGGTGAAGAGACCCAGTACTTC.

The V call is TRBV6-5, the J call TRBJ2-1; D is unclear. There are 10 residues in the CDR3. V lost 11 bases and J 4 bases, leaving 6 bases between the germline ends. Germline CDR1 is MNHEY and CDR2 is SVGAGI. The CDR3: CAVEYNEQFF. In DNA form, the CDR3 reads TGTGCCGTAGAATACAATGAGCAGTTCTTC.

This chain links TRBV5-6 with TRBJ2-5, with 8 bases identical to TRBD1. CDR1 and CDR2 from the germline V gene are SGHDT and YYEEEE. This CDR3 spans 15 amino acids. V shed 0 bases, J shed 5 bases, and the junction held 6 bases outside the gene matches. This chain's CDR3 is CASSLAAGGEETQYF. The CDR3 DNA follows: TGTGCCAGCAGCTTGGCGGCAGGGGGCGAGGAGACCCAGTACTTC.

The chain links TRBV29-1 to TRBJ2-2; 13 bases line up with TRBD2. The CDR3 consists of 17 residues. Germline CDR1 and CDR2: SQVTM and ANQGSEA. Trimming at V came to 7 bases and at J to 2 bases, leaving 10 bases not matched to a gene. This CDR3 is CSAGGTSGNLNTGELFF. CDR3 DNA: TGCAGCGCCGGCGGGACTAGCGGGAACCTAAACACCGGGGAGCTGTTTTTT.

This CDR3 is CASSLGWGDPNTGELFF. DNA of the CDR3: TGTGCCAGCAGCTTAGGCTGGGGGGACCCGAACACCGGGGAGCTGTTTTTT. V is TRBV7-9 and J is TRBJ2-2, with D possibly TRBD2 on 6 matching bases. The germline gives CDR1 SEHNR, CDR2 FQNEAQ (reference sequence). The germline V and J ends were trimmed by 1 base and 0 bases, with 12 bases remaining between them. CDR3 length: 17 residues.

This chain joins TRBV7-8 and TRBJ2-7, with TRBD2 matching over 8 bases. V was clipped by 2 bases and J by 0 bases; unmatched bases: 3. Per the germline V gene, CDR1 is SGHVS and CDR2 is FQNEAQ. The CDR3 is 15 residues long. The CDR3 DNA sequence: TGTGCCAGCAGCTTAACTAGCGGTTACTCCTACGAGCAGTACTTC. This sequence encodes CASSLTSGYSYEQYF.

V usage is TRBV5-5 and J usage is TRBJ2-7; 7 bases map to TRBD1. V trimming: 0 bases; J trimming: 4 bases; junction bases outside the gene matches: 7. CDR1 SGHKS and CDR2 YYEKEE come from the germline V gene (reference sequence). The CDR3 covers 15 residues. For the CDR3, the DNA is TGTGCCAGCAGCTTGGGTCCAGGGGGAAAGTACGAGCAGTACTTC. This encodes CASSLGPGGKYEQYF. Full variable domain (outside the CDR3, taken from reference TRBV5-5 and TRBJ2-7): DAGVTQSPTHLIKTRGQQVTLRCSPISGHKSVSWYQQVLGQGPQFIFQYYEKEERGRGNFPDRFSARQFPNYSSELNVNALLLGDSALYLCASSLGPGGKYEQYFGPGTRLTVT.

V is TRBV5-6 and J is TRBJ2-7; 9 nucleotides line up with TRBD1. This CDR3 comprises 14 residues. Germline-derived CDR1 and CDR2 are SGHDT and YYEEEE. J lost 3 bases, V lost 2 bases, and 3 bases had no gene match. The CDR3 sequence is CASSFPTGGYEQYF. The DNA for the CDR3 is TGTGCCAGCAGCTTCCCGACAGGGGGCTACGAGCAGTACTTC.

V is TRBV28 and J is TRBJ2-7; 10 nucleotides agree with TRBD1. The CDR3 is 15 amino acids. Per germline, CDR1 MDHEN and CDR2 SYDVKM. J lost 2 bases, V lost 5 bases, and 6 bases had no gene match. In DNA form, the CDR3 reads TGTGCCAGCAGTCTGACAGGGGGCGCCCCCTACGAGCAGTACTTC. This codes for CASSLTGGAPYEQYF.

In DNA form, the CDR3 reads TGTGCCAGCAGTTTAGGCGGGAGCTACTACGAGCAGTACTTC. As protein: CASSLGGSYYEQYF. V is TRBV28 and J is TRBJ2-7; 7 nucleotides line up with TRBD2. Per germline, CDR1 MDHEN and CDR2 SYDVKM. The CDR3 is 14 residues long. Trimming took 2 bases from V and 3 from J; bases not matched to a gene: 4.

The rearrangement uses TRBV29-1 and TRBJ2-7; 12 bases are a match to TRBD2. This CDR3 contains 22 residues. V dropped 0 bases and J dropped 2; count of bases not matched to a gene: 23. Germline lookup yields CDR1 SQVTM and CDR2 ANQGSEA. CDR3 nucleotides: TGCAGCGTTGAAGATCCCCGTCGTTCGGGCGCGGCTAGCGGGAGGGAGACCTACGAGCAGTACTTC. It encodes CSVEDPRRSGAASGRETYEQYF.

V is TRBV30 and J is TRBJ2-7; 10 bases agree with TRBD1. Germline V CDR1 and CDR2: GTSNPN, SVGIG (reference sequence). Trimming at V came to 1 base and at J to 3 bases, leaving 3 bases not matched to a gene. The CDR3 consists of 14 residues. CDR3 coding DNA: TGTGCCTGGAGTGGGACAGGGGGGCTCTACGAGCAGTACTTC. This codes for CAWSGTGGLYEQYF.

This clone occurred once. The chain has TRBV7-2 and TRBJ1-5; D not certain. This CDR3 contains 12 residues. Germline values: CDR1 SGHTA, CDR2 FQGNSA. Trimming removed 1 base from V and 9 bases from J, with 7 bases in between. This CDR3 reads CASSLGSGPQHF. CDR3 coding DNA: TGTGCCAGCAGCTTAGGGAGCGGGCCCCAGCATTTT.

The chain recombines TRBV18 with TRBJ1-2, with no clear D. V dropped 3 bases and J dropped 5 bases, with 19 bases sitting between them. CDR1 and CDR2 from the germline V gene are KGHSH and LQKENI. The CDR3 is 16 residues long. CDR3 in amino acids: CASSPVRNTDLYGYTF. The CDR3, as DNA: TGTGCCAGCTCACCTGTGAGAAACACGGACTTATATGGCTACACCTTC.

The rearrangement joins TRBV7-2 to TRBJ2-5, with 7 bases aligning to TRBD2. The CDR3 consists of 17 residues. Germline assignment: CDR1 SGHTA and CDR2 FQGNSA. V gave up 5 bases and J gave up 6 bases; unmatched junction bases: 18. CDR3 in amino acids: CASSGLRTRGSRQTQYF. CDR3 DNA: TGTGCCAGCAGCGGACTCCGGACTAGAGGGTCCCGGCAGACCCAGTACTTC.

V is TRBV3-1 (or the pseudogene TRBV3-2) and J is TRBJ1-5; 7 bases are shared with TRBD1. The J segment lost 6 bases and the V segment lost 1 base, leaving 0 bases of the junction unmatched. The CDR3 has 13 amino acids. Germline CDR1 and CDR2: LGHDT and YNNKEL (reference sequence). The CDR3 loop reads CASSQAGGQPQHF. Here the CDR3 DNA reads TGTGCCAGCAGCCAAGCAGGGGGTCAGCCCCAGCATTTT.

V and J are TRBV7-2 and TRBJ2-7, with 9 bases that match TRBD2. With 5 bases clipped from V and 5 bases from J, the junction kept 7 bases outside the gene matches. Germline CDR1 reads SGHTA; CDR2 reads FQGNSA. The CDR3 spans 14 residues. The chain's CDR3 is CASSLLAGANEQYF. CDR3 in DNA: TGTGCCAGCAGCCTCTTAGCGGGAGCGAACGAGCAGTACTTC.

This clone was detected only once. The chain has TRBV5-1 and TRBJ2-5; 7 positions agree with TRBD2. Germline CDR1 is SGHRS and CDR2 is YFSETQ. The CDR3 extends over 14 amino acids. J lost 5 bases, V lost 0 bases, and 4 bases had no gene match. CDR3 DNA: TGCGCCAGCAGCTTGGGCCAGGGAGGGGAGACCCAGTACTTC. As protein: CASSLGQGGETQYF.